This T cell receptor (beta chain) was identified during a study of blood T cells in healthy people across ages. The CDR3 has 14 residues. The V gene's germline CDR1 is ENHRY and CDR2 SYGVKD. V dropped 8 bases and J dropped 3 bases, with 15 bases sitting between them. Through a sample-barcoded 5' primer and a J-beta primer mix, a second PCR was run for roughly 7 to 12 cycles. TCRdb re-derived calls from the 5' RACE reads in MiXCR, one entry per CDR3 protein. This table holds over 1,200,000 distinct CDR3 sequences, approximately 63% found once. The sequencing input was blood. This receptor was identified in a man aged 18 to 29 in good health. The chain recombines TRBV10-3 with TRBJ2-3; D possibly uses TRBD1 or TRBD2 (6 bases each). The CDR3 DNA sequence: TGTGCCATCCGGGTTGGGGGGCCTACAGATACGCAGTATTTT. Its translation is CAIRVGGPTDTQYF.